This T cell receptor beta chain originates from a study of blood T cells in healthy people across ages. A second PCR of roughly 7 to 11 cycles used a sample-barcoded 5' primer and a J-beta primer mix. One entry per CDR3 protein, called by TCRdb with MiXCR from the 5' RACE reads. The sample lists roughly 700,000 distinct CDR3 sequences; 45% to 50% were seen once. Per the germline V gene, CDR1 is MNHEY and CDR2 is SVGAGI. The CDR3 covers 15 residues. Study-wide results and limits: Long-lived donors had more naive CD4+ cells and higher diversity than aged donors.

With respect to this clonotype: Its matching antigen is unknown.

The clonotype originates from a woman aged 60-75 years in good health. V usage is TRBV6-5 and J usage is TRBJ2-7, with a tentative D call TRBD2 (5 bases). The end of the DNA aligns better with TRBJ2-5, so the J call may be wrong. Sequencing was carried out using blood. The CDR3: CASSPSGATQETQYF. CDR3 in DNA: TGTGCCAGCAGTCCCAGCGGAGCAACTCAAGAGACCCAGTACTTC.